This TCR beta chain is drawn from a study of shared T cell receptors in the human thymus. Some clones are missing from TCRdb's copy, which holds only in-frame ones; the method was immunoSEQ multiplex PCR. The sample shows about 660,000 clones, around 87% of them seen only once. These data were also filed under a second study, of human thymus T cells. As that report states: Unrelated individuals had highly overlapping thymic repertoires, as reported in related research.

The sequence derives from a boy younger than two with a congenital heart defect. Sequencing used thymocytes.

CDR3 nucleotide sequence: TGCGCCAGCAGCACCGGACTAGCTGTCGCAGATACGCAGTATTTT. Amino acid sequence: CASSTGLAVADTQYF. The chain combines TRBV5-1 with TRBJ2-3; 8 bases fit TRBD2. The V gene end was trimmed by 4 bases and the J gene end by 4 bases; junction bases not matched to a gene: 8. Germline lookup yields CDR1 SGHRS and CDR2 YFSETQ. The CDR3 sequence is 15 residues long.